This entry lists 18 T cell receptor beta chains sequenced from one sample in a study of radiotherapy plus CTLA-4 blockade in lung cancer. Clones were read by immunoSEQ multiplex PCR, and TCRdb kept only the in-frame ones, dropping some. Of more than 75,000 clones listed, 85% to 90% are singletons. The source material was peripheral blood, sampled from a patient treated with radiotherapy plus ipilimumab. The receptors derive from a human donor with non-small cell lung cancer who had stable disease on radiotherapy plus ipilimumab.

The chain carries TRBV19 and TRBJ2-3, with 8 bases identical to TRBD2. V dropped 2 bases and J dropped 0; count of bases not matched to a gene: 4. The germline V gene encodes CDR1 LNHDA and CDR2 SQIVND (reference sequence). The CDR3 runs 16 residues. This CDR3 reads CASSITSGASTDTQYF. The DNA of the CDR3 is TGTGCCAGTAGTATAACTAGCGGAGCAAGCACAGATACGCAGTATTTT.

The chain has TRBV2 and TRBJ2-7, with D perhaps matching TRBD2 (6 bases). V gave up 6 bases and J gave up 6 bases, with 18 bases separating them. The CDR3 has 14 amino acids. Germline V gene data show CDR1 as SNHLY and CDR2 as FYNNEI. CDR3 in amino acids: CASSPGLTSLEQYF. The CDR3 nucleotides are TGTGCCAGCAGCCCGGGACTCACATCCCTCGAGCAGTACTTC.

The chain carries TRBV10-1 and TRBJ2-7; 8 positions agree with TRBD1. The CDR3 is made up of 17 amino acids. Losses at the gene ends were 0 bases for V and 6 bases for J; bases not matched to a gene: 13. The germline V gene has CDR1 WNHNN and CDR2 SYGVQD (reference sequence). The CDR3 loop is CASSESERVSGGSEQYF. As DNA, the CDR3 is TGCGCCAGCAGTGAGTCAGAGAGAGTATCAGGGGGCTCCGAGCAGTACTTC.

V gene TRBV19 combines with J gene TRBJ2-3; 11 bases line up with TRBD2. The CDR3 is 17 residues long. The junction had 9 bases not matched to a gene; V was cut back by 6 bases and J by 1 base. The germline V gene has CDR1 LNHDA and CDR2 SQIVND (reference sequence). The CDR3 DNA sequence: TGTGCCAGTAGCCCAGACACTAGCGGGAGTGGCACAGATACGCAGTATTTT. Encoded protein: CASSPDTSGSGTDTQYF. Using reference TRBV19 and TRBJ2-3 for the parts outside the CDR3, the full variable domain is DGGITQSPKYLFRKEGQNVTLSCEQNLNHDAMYWYRQDPGQGLRLIYYSQIVNDFQKGDIAEGYSVSREKKESFPLTVTSAQKNPTAFYLCASSPDTSGSGTDTQYFGPGTRLTVL.

The V call is TRBV9, the J call TRBJ1-2; 7 bases line up with TRBD1. The germline gives CDR1 SGDLS, CDR2 YYNGEE. Trimming cost V 4 bases and J 2 bases; bases outside gene matches: 14. CDR3 length equals 17 residues. CDR3 in amino acids: CASSPTGTAGSNYGYTF. The DNA of the CDR3 is TGTGCCAGCAGCCCCACCGGGACAGCTGGATCCAACTATGGCTACACCTTC.

The chain links TRBV6-5 to TRBJ1-5; D is unclear. Germline CDR1 is MNHEY and CDR2 is SVGAGI. The V end lost 3 bases, the J end lost 3 bases, and 12 bases lay between the germline ends. This CDR3 has 15 residues. DNA for the CDR3: TGTGCCAGCAGTTATTCGCGAGGGCCCAATCAGCCCCAGCATTTT. As protein: CASSYSRGPNQPQHF.

This clone was detected only a few times. The chain employs TRBV7-3 and TRBJ2-7; 8 positions agree with TRBD1. Germline V lookup: CDR1 SGHTA, CDR2 FQGTGA. V lost 5 bases and J lost 7; bases outside the gene matches: 7. The CDR3 extends over 13 amino acids. Here the CDR3 DNA reads TGTGCCAGCAGCCCTGACGGACAGGGAGAGCAGTACTTC. Translated: CASSPDGQGEQYF. Supplemented by reference TRBV7-3 and TRBJ2-7, the full variable domain reads GAGVSQTPSNKVTEKGKYVELRCDPISGHTALYWYRQSLGQGPEFLIYFQGTGAADDSGLPNDRFFAVRPEGSVSTLKIQRTERGDSAVYLCASSPDGQGEQYFGPGTRLTVT.

This clone was counted once. The chain links TRBV28 to TRBJ2-7, with D possibly being TRBD2 (6 bases). Trimming took off 3 bases at V and 0 bases at J, with 15 bases between the two ends. This CDR3 has 16 amino acids. Germline V lookup: CDR1 MDHEN, CDR2 SYDVKM. In nucleotides, the CDR3 is TGTGCCAGCAGTTTGCCTAACACGGGACTCTCCTACGAGCAGTACTTC. Residues: CASSLPNTGLSYEQYF.

The gene calls are TRBV6-9 and TRBJ2-1, with D hard to call. Germline loops: CDR1 MNHGY, CDR2 SVAAGI. Trimming left V 4 bases short and J 13 bases short, with 26 bases between. There are 16 residues in the CDR3. The DNA for the CDR3 is TGTGCCAGCAGTTCCACGACCTCCTTCTACACCCAAGGTCAGTTCTTC. Translation gives CASSSTTSFYTQGQFF.

The V gene is TRBV10-2, the J gene TRBJ1-3; no definite D call. Trimming stripped 0 bases from V and 0 bases from J, with 12 bases between. CDR1 and CDR2 (germline): WSHSY, SAAADI. This CDR3 is built from 17 residues. Written as DNA, the CDR3 is TGCGCCAGCAGTGAGTCGCGGGCAGCCAACTCTGGAAACACCATATATTTT. Translating gives CASSESRAANSGNTIYF.

V gene TRBV27 combines with J gene TRBJ1-2; no firm D call. Germline loops: CDR1 MNHEY, CDR2 SMNVEV (reference sequence). CDR3 length: 13 amino acids. Trimming stripped 1 base from V and 5 bases from J, with 8 bases between. The CDR3 loop is CASSLLGSYGYTF. The DNA of the CDR3 is TGTGCCAGCAGTTTATTAGGGTCGTATGGCTACACCTTC.

This clone was observed a handful of times. The genes are TRBV6-1 and TRBJ1-3, with D uncertain. The CDR3 loop spans 12 amino acids. The V end was cut by 4 bases, the J end by 5 bases, with 6 bases between. Germline V gene sequence: CDR1 MNHNS, CDR2 SASEGT. The CDR3 is CASSGDRNTIYF. The DNA for the CDR3 is TGTGCCAGCAGTGGCGACAGAAACACCATATATTTT.

This clone was observed once. The V and J genes are TRBV25-1 and TRBJ1-1; TRBD1 aligns across 7 bases. The V gene's germline CDR1 is MGHDK and CDR2 SYGVNS. CDR3 length equals 12 residues. After removal of 6 bases from V and 5 bases from J, the junction contained 3 bases not matched to a gene. CDR3 nucleotide sequence: TGTGCCAGCAGCCCAGGGGGTACTGAAGCTTTCTTT. Encoded protein: CASSPGGTEAFF.

The chain recombines TRBV5-1 with TRBJ2-2; TRBD2 aligns across 8 bases. Trimming cost V 3 bases and J 5 bases; bases outside gene matches: 3. CDR1 is SGHRS and CDR2 is YFSETQ in the germline V gene. The CDR3 is made up of 14 amino acids. CDR3 coding DNA: TGCGCCAGCAGCTGGTCTAGCGGGACCGGGGAGCTGTTTTTT. It translates to CASSWSSGTGELFF.

The rearrangement links TRBV11-2 to TRBJ2-1; D may be TRBD2 (6 bases). Trimming took 1 base from V and 4 from J, leaving 17 bases between them. The CDR3 extends over 17 amino acids. Germline V gene lookup returns CDR1 SGHAT and CDR2 FQNNGV. CDR3 sequence reads: CASSLGAGAGQYNEQFF. The CDR3 nucleotides read TGTGCCAGCAGCTTAGGGGCCGGGGCGGGGCAATACAATGAGCAGTTCTTC.

The chain links TRBV5-1 to TRBJ1-1; the D is unclear. The V end lost 3 bases, the J end lost 1 base, and 10 bases lay between the germline ends. Germline CDR1 SGHRS, CDR2 YFSETQ. CDR3 length: 14 residues. The CDR3 bases are TGCGCCAGCAGCTCAGAGACTCAGAACACTGAAGCTTTCTTT. Its translation is CASSSETQNTEAFF.

The chain uses TRBV7-2 and TRBJ1-6, with a tentative D call TRBD1 (5 bases). The CDR3 spans 13 residues. Trimming took off 6 bases at V and 7 bases at J, with 10 bases between the two ends. CDR1 is SGHTA, CDR2 FQGNSA, per germline. DNA for the CDR3: TGTGCCAGCAGAAAAGGGACCAATTCACCCCTCCACTTT. Residues: CASRKGTNSPLHF. Full variable domain (remainder filled in from reference TRBV7-2 and TRBJ1-6): GAGVSQSPSNKVTEKGKDVELRCDPISGHTALYWYRQSLGQGLEFLIYFQGNSAPDKSGLPSDRFSAERTGGSVSTLTIQRTQQEDSAVYLCASRKGTNSPLHFGNGTRLTVT.

The chain carries TRBV5-1 and TRBJ2-7; D might be TRBD2 (6 bases). Trimming stripped 0 bases from V and 5 bases from J, with 6 bases between. In germline, CDR1 is SGHRS, CDR2 YFSETQ. The CDR3 runs 12 residues. The CDR3 DNA reads TGCGCCAGCAGCTTGGGGGGGGACGAGCAGTACTTC. It yields the protein CASSLGGDEQYF.